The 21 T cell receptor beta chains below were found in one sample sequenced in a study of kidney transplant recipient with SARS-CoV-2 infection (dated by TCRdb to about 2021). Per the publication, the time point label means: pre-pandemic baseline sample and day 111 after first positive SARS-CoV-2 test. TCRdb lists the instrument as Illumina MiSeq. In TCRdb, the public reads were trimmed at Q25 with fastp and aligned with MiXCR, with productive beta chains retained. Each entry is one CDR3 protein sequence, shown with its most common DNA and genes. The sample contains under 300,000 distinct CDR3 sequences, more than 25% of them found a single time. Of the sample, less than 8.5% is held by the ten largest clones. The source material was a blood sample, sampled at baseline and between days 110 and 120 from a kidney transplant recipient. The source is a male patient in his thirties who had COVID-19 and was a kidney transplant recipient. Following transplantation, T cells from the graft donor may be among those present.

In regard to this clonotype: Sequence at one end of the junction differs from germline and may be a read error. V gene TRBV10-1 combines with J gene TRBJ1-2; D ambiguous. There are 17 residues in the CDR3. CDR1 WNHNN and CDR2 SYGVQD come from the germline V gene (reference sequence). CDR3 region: CASSVDLRSRKTYGYNF. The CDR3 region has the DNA TGCGCCAGCAGTGTCGATCTAAGATCGCGAAAGACCTATGGCTACAACTTC.

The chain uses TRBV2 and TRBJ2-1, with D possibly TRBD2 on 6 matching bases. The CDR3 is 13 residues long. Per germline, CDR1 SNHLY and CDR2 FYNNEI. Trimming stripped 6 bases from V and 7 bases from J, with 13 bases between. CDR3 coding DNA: TGTGCCAGCAGGTCTAGGGAGGATAATGAGCAGTTCTTC. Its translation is CASRSREDNEQFF.

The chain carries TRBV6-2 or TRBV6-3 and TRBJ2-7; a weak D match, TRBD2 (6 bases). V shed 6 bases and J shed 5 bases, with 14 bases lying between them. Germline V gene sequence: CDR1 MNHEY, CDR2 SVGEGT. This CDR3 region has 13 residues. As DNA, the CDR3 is TGTGCCAGCAGCCGACTAGAAACTCACGAGCAGTACGTC. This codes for CASSRLETHEQYV.

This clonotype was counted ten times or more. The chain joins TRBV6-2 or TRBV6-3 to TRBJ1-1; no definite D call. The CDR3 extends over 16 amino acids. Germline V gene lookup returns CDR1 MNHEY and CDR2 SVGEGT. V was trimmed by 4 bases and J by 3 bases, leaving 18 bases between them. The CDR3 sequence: CASSLELASRYTEAFF. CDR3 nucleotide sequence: TGTGCCAGCAGTTTGGAGCTCGCCAGCCGATACACTGAAGCTTTCTTT.

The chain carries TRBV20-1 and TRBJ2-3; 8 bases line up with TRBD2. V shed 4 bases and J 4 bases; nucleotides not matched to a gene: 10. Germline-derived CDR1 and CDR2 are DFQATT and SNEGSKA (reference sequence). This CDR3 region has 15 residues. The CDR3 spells CSAIPAGVRSDTQYF. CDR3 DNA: TGCAGTGCTATCCCAGCGGGAGTTCGATCAGATACGCAGTATTTT.

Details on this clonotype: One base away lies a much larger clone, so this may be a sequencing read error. CDR3: CASSELYSARKTYGYTF. The CDR3 DNA is TGTGCCAGCAGCGAGCTATATTCAGCTCGAAAGACCTATGGCTACACCTTC. V gene TRBV7-3 combines with J gene TRBJ1-2; D uncertain. The CDR3 spans 17 residues. Germline V lookup: CDR1 SGHTA, CDR2 FQGTGA. Trimming took off 5 bases at V and 4 bases at J, with 23 bases between the two ends.

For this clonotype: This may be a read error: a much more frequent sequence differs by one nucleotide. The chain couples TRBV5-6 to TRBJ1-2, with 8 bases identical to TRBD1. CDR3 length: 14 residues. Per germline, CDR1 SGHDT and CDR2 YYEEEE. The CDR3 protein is CASGLVTGDYGYTF. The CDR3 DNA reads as TGTGCCAGCGGCTTGGTGACAGGGGACTATGGCTACACCTTC.

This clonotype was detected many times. This CDR3 is CASSQVLAGSYEQYF. CDR3 sequence (DNA): TGTGCCAGCAGCCAAGTACTAGCGGGATCCTACGAGCAGTACTTC. The chain recombines TRBV3-1 with TRBJ2-7; 10 nucleotides align to TRBD2. CDR3 length: 15 amino acids. Unmatched junction bases numbered 1, after V lost 1 base and J lost 1 base. CDR1 and CDR2 from the germline V gene are LGHDT and YNNKEL (reference sequence).

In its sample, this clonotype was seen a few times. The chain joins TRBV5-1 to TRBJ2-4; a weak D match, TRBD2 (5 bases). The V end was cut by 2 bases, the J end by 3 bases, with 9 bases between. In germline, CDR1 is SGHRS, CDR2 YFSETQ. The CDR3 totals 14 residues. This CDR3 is CASSLPGDKNIQYF. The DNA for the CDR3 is TGCGCCAGCAGCTTACCCGGGGACAAAAACATTCAGTACTTC.

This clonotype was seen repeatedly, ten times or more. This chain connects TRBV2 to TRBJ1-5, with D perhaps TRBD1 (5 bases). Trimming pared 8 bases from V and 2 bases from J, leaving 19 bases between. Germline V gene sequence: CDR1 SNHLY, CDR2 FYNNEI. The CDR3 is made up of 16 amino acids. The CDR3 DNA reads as TGTGCCAGCCAGTGGGGGATGGGGGATGGCAATCAGCCCCAGCATTTT. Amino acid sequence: CASQWGMGDGNQPQHF.

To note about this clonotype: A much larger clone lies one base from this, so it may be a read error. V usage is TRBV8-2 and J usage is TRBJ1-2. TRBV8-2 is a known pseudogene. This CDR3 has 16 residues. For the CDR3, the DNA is TGTGGCAGTTCTTGTGTTGATAGCCAAAAGACCTATGGCTACACCTTC. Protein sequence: CGSSCVDSQKTYGYTF.

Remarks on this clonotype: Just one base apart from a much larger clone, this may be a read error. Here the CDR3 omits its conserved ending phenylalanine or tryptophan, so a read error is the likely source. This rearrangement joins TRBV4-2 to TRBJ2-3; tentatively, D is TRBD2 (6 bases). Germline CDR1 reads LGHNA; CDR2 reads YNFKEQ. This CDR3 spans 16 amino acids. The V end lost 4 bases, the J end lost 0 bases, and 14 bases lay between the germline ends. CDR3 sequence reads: CASSLSGDPSTDTQYL. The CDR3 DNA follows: TGTGCCAGCAGCCTTAGCGGAGACCCTAGCACAGATACGCAGTATCTT.

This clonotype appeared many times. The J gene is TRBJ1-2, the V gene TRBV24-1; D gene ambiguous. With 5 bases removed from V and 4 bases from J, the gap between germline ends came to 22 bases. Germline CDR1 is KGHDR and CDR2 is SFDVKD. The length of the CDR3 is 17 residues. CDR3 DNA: TGTGCCACCAGTGGACAAATTAGTACCAGAAAGACCTATGGCTACACCTTC. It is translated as CATSGQISTRKTYGYTF.

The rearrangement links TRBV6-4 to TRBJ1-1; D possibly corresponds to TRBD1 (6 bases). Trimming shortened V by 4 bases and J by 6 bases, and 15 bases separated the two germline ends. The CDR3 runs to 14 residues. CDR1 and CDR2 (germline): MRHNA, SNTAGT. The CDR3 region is CASSVNTGSAEAFF. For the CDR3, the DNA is TGTGCCAGCAGTGTAAATACAGGGTCTGCTGAAGCTTTCTTT.

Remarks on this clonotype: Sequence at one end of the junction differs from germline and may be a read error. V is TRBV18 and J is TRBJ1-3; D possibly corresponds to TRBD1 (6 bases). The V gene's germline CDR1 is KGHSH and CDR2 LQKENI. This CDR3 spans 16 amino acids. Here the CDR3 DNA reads TGTGTCAGCTCACCAACGACAGGAAACTCTGGAAACACCGTATATTTT. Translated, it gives CVSSPTTGNSGNTVYF.

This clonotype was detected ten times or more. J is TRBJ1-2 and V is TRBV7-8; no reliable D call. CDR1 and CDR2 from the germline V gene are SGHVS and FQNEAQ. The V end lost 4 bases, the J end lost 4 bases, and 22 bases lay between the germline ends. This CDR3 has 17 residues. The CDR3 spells CASSSYEFTRKTYGYTF. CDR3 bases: TGTGCCAGCAGCTCCTACGAGTTTACCCGAAAGACCTATGGCTACACCTTC.

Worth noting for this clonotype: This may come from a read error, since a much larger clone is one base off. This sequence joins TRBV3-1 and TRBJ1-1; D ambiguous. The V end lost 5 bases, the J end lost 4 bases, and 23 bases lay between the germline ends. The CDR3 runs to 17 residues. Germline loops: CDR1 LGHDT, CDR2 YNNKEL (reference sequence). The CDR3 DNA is TGTGCCAGCAGCGCATTTGATCCCATTTCAATTCGCACTGAAGCTTTCTTT. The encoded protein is CASSAFDPISIRTEAFF.

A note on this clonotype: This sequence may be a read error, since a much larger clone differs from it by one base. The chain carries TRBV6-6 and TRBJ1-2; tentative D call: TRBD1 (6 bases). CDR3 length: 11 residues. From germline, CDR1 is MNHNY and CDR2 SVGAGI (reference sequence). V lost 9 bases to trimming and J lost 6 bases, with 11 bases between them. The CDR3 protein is CASTGAHGYTF. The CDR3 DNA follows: TGTGCCAGTACGGGGGCGCATGGCTACACCTTC.

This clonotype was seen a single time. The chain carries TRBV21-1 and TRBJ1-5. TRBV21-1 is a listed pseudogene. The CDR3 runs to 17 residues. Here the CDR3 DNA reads TGTGCCAGCAGCAACATGATAGCTACATTGGCATCATCAGCCCCAGCATTT. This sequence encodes CASSNMIATLASSAPAF.

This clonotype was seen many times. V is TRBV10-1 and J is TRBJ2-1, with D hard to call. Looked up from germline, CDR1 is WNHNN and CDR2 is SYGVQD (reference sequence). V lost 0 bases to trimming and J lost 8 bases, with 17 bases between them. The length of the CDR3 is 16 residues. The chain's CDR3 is CASSESKLRVSYEQFF. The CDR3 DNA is TGCGCCAGCAGTGAGTCCAAACTCCGAGTCTCGTATGAGCAGTTCTTC.

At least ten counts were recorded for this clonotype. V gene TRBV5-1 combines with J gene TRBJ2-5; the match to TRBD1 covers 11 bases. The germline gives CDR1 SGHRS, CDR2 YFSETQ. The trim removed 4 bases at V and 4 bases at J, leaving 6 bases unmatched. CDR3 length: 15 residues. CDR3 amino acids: CASSPSGTGGETQYF. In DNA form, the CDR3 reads TGCGCCAGCAGCCCTTCCGGGACAGGGGGAGAGACCCAGTACTTC.